The 13 T cell receptor beta chains below were found in one sample sequenced in a study of blood T cell repertoires in COVID-19. Clones were sequenced by immunoSEQ multiplex PCR, and TCRdb holds only the in-frame ones, with some missing. Among approximately 400,000 clones listed, approximately 88% were seen once. Sequenced sample: peripheral blood. The source is a woman in her fifties or sixties with COVID-19, enrolled during active disease.

This clone is a singleton in its sample. The chain joins TRBV7-8 to TRBJ1-2; the match to TRBD1 covers 7 bases. The length of the CDR3 is 15 residues. Unmatched junction bases numbered 4, after V lost 3 bases and J lost 0 bases. From germline, CDR1 is SGHVS and CDR2 FQNEAQ. CDR3 in amino acids: CASSLTGTANYGYTF. The DNA of the CDR3 is TGTGCCAGCAGCTTGACCGGGACAGCTAACTATGGCTACACCTTC.

This sequence joins TRBV28 and TRBJ1-2, with TRBD1 identical over 7 bases. Germline CDR1 is MDHEN and CDR2 is SYDVKM. This CDR3 comprises 14 residues. V shed 2 bases and J 8 bases; nucleotides not matched to a gene: 8. In DNA form, the CDR3 reads TGTGCCAGCAGTTTAAGGAGGGGGCCTTGGGGCTACACCTTC. Its protein product is CASSLRRGPWGYTF.

The rearrangement uses TRBV3-1 (or the pseudogene TRBV3-2) and TRBJ1-1, with D perhaps TRBD1 (6 bases). Trimming left V 1 base short and J 4 bases short, with 19 bases between. Germline CDR1 and CDR2: LGHDT and YNNKEL (reference sequence). The CDR3 sequence is 17 residues long. The CDR3 loop reads CASSQAGHTQGPTEAFF. In DNA, the CDR3 is TGTGCCAGCAGCCAAGCGGGTCACACACAGGGTCCCACTGAAGCTTTCTTT.

This chain links TRBV27 with TRBJ1-2, with a weak D call TRBD1 (6 bases). The V and J ends lost 10 bases and 8 bases respectively, with 23 bases between them. The germline V gene has CDR1 MNHEY and CDR2 SMNVEV (reference sequence). This CDR3 spans 14 amino acids. CDR3 in amino acids: CAIFRRRGEGGYTF. The DNA of the CDR3 is TGTGCCATCTTCCGGCGTAGGGGGGAGGGAGGCTACACCTTC.

The chain carries TRBV4-2 and TRBJ1-2, with 10 bases identical to TRBD1. V dropped 1 base and J dropped 5; count of bases not matched to a gene: 7. The germline CDR1 and CDR2 sequences are LGHNA and YNFKEQ. The CDR3 sequence is 16 residues long. In DNA form, the CDR3 reads TGTGCCAGCAGCCAAGTAGGGACAGGGGTATGGTATGGCTACACCTTC. Translating it yields CASSQVGTGVWYGYTF.

This chain joins TRBV6-5 and TRBJ2-5; D unresolved. Germline V gene sequence: CDR1 MNHEY, CDR2 SVGAGI. With 9 bases removed from V and 4 bases from J, the gap between germline ends came to 21 bases. The CDR3 covers 15 residues. CDR3 nucleotides: TGTGCCAGTGACGAGCAGGCCGCCAGTCCAGAGACCCAGTACTTC. It encodes CASDEQAASPETQYF.

J is TRBJ1-2 and V is TRBV6-5; D is unresolved. V shed 0 bases and J shed 6 bases, with 11 bases lying between them. CDR3 length equals 14 residues. CDR1 and CDR2 (germline): MNHEY, SVGAGI. The CDR3 coding sequence is TGTGCCAGCAGTTACTCGAGCAGGATTGATGGCTACACCTTC. Translation: CASSYSSRIDGYTF.

V gene TRBV28 combines with J gene TRBJ2-2; 7 bases agree with TRBD1. The V segment lost 3 bases and the J segment 4 bases; nucleotides outside the gene matches: 8. CDR3 length: 16 amino acids. The germline V gene has CDR1 MDHEN and CDR2 SYDVKM. The CDR3 DNA sequence: TGTGCCAGCAGTTTTTTAGACAGGGCTAGCACCGGGGAGCTGTTTTTT. It is translated as CASSFLDRASTGELFF.

The V and J genes are TRBV9 and TRBJ1-1; D remains unclear. With 0 bases removed from V and 0 bases from J, the gap between germline ends came to 12 bases. This CDR3 comprises 16 residues. Germline lookup yields CDR1 SGDLS and CDR2 YYNGEE. As DNA, the CDR3 is TGTGCCAGCAGCGTAGCGGGAAGTGTCATGAACACTGAAGCTTTCTTT. This gives the protein CASSVAGSVMNTEAFF.

This clone was detected only a few times. This rearrangement joins TRBV4-1 to TRBJ2-3, with unresolved D. The CDR3 extends over 15 amino acids. Trimming shortened V by 4 bases and J by 2 bases, and 13 bases separated the two germline ends. The germline CDR1 and CDR2 sequences are MGHRA and YSYEKL. The CDR3 reads CASSLGYGYTDTQYF. The CDR3 region has the DNA TGCGCCAGCAGCCTGGGCTATGGGTACACAGATACGCAGTATTTT.

This clone is a singleton in its sample. The chain carries TRBV29-1 and TRBJ2-1; TRBD2 matches 7 bases. V dropped 6 bases and J dropped 7; count of bases not matched to a gene: 12. CDR3 length: 14 residues. Germline V gene data show CDR1 as SQVTM and CDR2 as ANQGSEA. The CDR3 region is CSVGRAGLLNEQFF. The CDR3 DNA reads TGCAGCGTGGGGCGTGCGGGACTACTTAATGAGCAGTTCTTC.

The J gene is TRBJ2-1, the V gene TRBV7-9; the D gene is possibly TRBD2 (7 bases). The CDR3 runs 13 residues. Trimming cost V 7 bases and J 7 bases, with 14 bases left between them. Looked up from germline, CDR1 is SEHNR and CDR2 is FQNEAQ (reference sequence). This chain's CDR3 is CASKAGAGNEQFF. The CDR3 nucleotides read TGTGCCAGCAAGGCGGGGGCGGGTAATGAGCAGTTCTTC.

The rearrangement uses TRBV10-2 and TRBJ1-5; D is uncertain. Trimming shortened V by 4 bases and J by 4 bases, and 8 bases separated the two germline ends. Germline values: CDR1 WSHSY, CDR2 SAAADI. The CDR3 is made up of 13 amino acids. The CDR3 DNA follows: TGCGCCAGCAGTGGATCCGGGAATCAGCCCCAGCATTTT. It codes for CASSGSGNQPQHF.